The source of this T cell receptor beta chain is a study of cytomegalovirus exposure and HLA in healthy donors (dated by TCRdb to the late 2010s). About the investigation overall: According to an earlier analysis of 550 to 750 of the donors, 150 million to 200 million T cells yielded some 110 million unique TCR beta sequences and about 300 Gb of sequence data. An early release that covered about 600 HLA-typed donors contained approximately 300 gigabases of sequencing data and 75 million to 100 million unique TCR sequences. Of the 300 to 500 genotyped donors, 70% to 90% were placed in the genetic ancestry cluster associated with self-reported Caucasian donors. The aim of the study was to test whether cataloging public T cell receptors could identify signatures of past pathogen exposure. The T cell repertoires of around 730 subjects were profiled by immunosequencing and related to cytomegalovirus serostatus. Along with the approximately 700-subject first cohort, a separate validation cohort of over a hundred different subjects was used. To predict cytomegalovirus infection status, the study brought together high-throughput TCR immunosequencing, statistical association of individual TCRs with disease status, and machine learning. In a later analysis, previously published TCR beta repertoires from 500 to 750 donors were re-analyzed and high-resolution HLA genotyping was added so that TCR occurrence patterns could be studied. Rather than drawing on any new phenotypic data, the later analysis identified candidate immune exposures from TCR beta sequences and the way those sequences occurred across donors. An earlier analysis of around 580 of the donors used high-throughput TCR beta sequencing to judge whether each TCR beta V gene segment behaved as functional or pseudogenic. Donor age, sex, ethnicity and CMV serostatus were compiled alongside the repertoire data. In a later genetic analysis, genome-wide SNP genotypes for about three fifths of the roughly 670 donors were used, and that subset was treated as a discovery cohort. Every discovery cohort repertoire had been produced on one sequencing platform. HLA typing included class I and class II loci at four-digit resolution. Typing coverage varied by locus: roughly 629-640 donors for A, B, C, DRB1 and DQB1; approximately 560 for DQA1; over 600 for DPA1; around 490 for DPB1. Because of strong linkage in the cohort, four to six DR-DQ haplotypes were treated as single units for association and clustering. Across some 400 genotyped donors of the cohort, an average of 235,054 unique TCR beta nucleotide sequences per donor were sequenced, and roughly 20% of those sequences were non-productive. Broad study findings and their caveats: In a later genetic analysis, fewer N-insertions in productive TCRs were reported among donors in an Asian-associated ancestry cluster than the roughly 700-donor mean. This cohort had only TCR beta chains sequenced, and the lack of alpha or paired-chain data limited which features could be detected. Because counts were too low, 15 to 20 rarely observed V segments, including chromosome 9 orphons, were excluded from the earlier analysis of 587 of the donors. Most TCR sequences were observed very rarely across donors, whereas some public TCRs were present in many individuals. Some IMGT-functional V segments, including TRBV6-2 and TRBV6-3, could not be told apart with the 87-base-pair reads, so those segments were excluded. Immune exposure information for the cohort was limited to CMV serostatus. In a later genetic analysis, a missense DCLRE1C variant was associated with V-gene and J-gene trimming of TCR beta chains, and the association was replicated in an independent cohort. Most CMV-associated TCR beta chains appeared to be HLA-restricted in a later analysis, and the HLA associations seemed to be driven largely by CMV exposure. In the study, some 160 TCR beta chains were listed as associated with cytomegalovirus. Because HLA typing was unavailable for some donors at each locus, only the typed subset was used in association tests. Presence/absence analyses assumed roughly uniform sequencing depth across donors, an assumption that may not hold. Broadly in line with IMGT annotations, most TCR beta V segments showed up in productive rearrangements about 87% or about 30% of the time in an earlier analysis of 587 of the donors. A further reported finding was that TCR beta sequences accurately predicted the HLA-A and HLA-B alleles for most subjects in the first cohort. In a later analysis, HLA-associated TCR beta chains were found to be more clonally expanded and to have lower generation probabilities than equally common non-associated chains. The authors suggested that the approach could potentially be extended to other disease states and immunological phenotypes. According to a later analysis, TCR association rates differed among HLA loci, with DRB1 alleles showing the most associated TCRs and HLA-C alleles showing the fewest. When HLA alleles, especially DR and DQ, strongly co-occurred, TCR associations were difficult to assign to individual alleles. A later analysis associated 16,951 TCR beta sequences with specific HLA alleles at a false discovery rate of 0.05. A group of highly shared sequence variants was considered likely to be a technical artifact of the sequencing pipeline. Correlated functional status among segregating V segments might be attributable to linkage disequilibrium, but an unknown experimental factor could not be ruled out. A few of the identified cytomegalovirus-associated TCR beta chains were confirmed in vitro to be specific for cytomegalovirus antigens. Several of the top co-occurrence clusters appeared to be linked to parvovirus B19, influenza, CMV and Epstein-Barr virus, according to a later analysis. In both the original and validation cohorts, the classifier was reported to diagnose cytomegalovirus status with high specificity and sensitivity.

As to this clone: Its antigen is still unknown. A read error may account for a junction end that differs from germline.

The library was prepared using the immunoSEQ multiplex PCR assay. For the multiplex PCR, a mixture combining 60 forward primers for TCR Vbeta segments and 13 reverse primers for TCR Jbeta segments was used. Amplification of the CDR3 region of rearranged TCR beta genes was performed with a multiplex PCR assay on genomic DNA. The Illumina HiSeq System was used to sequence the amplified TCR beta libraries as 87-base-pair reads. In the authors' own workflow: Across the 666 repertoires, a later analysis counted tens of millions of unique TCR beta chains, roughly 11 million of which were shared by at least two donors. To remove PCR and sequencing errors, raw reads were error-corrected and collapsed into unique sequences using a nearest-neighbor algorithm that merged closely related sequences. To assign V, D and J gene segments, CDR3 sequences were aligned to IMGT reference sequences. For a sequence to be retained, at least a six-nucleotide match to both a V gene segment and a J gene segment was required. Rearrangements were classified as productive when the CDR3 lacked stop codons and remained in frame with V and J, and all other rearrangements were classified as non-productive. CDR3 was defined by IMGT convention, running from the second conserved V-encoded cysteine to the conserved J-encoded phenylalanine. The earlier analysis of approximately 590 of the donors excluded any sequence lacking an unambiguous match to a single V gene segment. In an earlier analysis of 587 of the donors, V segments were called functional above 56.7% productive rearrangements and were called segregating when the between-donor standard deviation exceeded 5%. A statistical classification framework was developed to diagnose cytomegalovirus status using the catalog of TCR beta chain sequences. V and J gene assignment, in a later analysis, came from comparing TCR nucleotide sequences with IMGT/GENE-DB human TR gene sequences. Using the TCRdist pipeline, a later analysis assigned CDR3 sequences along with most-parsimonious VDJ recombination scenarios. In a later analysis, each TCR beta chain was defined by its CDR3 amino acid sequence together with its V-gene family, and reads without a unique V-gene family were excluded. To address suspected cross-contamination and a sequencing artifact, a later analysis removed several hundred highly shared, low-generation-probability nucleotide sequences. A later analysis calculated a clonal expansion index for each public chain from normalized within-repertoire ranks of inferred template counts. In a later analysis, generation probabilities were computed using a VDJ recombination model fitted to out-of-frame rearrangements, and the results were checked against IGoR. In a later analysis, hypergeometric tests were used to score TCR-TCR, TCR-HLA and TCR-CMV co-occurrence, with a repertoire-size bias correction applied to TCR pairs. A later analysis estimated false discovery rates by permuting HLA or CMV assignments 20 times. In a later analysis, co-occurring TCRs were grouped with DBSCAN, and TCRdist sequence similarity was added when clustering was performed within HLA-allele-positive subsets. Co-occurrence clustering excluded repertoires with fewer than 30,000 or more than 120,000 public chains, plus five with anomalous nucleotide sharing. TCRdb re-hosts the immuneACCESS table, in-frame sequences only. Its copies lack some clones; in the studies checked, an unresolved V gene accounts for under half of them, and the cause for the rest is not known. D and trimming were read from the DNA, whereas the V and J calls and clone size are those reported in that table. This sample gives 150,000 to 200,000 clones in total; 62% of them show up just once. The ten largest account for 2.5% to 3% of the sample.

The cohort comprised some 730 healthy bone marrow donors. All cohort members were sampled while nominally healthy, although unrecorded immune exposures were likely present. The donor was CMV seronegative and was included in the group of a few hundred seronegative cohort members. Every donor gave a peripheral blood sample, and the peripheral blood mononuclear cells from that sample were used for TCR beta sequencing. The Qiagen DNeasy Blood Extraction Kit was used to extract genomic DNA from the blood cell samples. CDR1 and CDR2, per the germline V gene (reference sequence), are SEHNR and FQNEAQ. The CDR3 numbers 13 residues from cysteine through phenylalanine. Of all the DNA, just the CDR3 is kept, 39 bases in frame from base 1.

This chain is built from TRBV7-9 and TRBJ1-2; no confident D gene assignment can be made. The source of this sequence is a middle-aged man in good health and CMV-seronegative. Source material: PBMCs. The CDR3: CSSNKEREEGYTF. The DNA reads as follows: TGTTCCAGCAACAAGGAGAGGGAGGAGGGCTACACCTTC.